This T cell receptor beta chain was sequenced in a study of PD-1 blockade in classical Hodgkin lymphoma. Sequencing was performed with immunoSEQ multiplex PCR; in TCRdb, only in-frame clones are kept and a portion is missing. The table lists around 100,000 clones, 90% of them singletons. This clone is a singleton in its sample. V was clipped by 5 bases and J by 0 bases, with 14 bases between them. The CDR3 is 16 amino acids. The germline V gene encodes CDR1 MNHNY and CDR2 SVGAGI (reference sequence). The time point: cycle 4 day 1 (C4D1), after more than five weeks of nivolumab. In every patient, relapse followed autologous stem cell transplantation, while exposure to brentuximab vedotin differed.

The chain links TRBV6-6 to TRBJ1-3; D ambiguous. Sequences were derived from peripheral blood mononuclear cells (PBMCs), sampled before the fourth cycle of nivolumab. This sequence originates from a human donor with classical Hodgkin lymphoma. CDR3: CASSPPGSHSGNTIYF. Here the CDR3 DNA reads TGTGCCAGCAGTCCGCCTGGATCCCACTCTGGAAACACCATATATTTT.